This is a list of T cell receptor beta chains from one sample in a study of cytomegalovirus exposure and HLA in healthy donors. Data came from immunoSEQ multiplex PCR; TCRdb stores just in-frame clones and leaves some out. The profile shows approximately 92,000 clones, 81% of them singletons. Sequencing used PBMCs. The receptors come from a girl aged 2 to 9 in good health and CMV-seropositive. The CDR3 runs from the conserved cysteine through the conserved F or W. The D gene is left open where the match is weak. Size values are once, few and many counts, or a class for expanded clones, and some rows have none.

CDR3 length | D gene | J gene | V gene | clone size | CDR3 protein | CDR3 DNA
16 | NA | TRBJ2-3 | TRBV4-2 | NA | CASSPRVSASTDTQYF | TGTGCCAGCAGCCCCCGGGTTAGCGCTAGCACAGATACGCAGTATTTT
14 | TRBD1 | TRBJ1-2 | TRBV6-5 | few | CASKTLGTGGGYTF | TGTGCCAGCAAGACCCTCGGGACAGGAGGCGGCTACACCTTC
15 | TRBD2 | TRBJ2-2 | TRBV6-6 | NA | CASSYIAGGNGELFF | TGTGCCAGCAGTTACATTGCGGGAGGAAACGGGGAGCTGTTTTTT
11 | NA | TRBJ2-7 | TRBV6-4 | NA | CASSAFYEQYF | TGTGCCAGCAGTGCTTTCTACGAGCAGTACTTC
14 | TRBD1 | TRBJ1-4 | TRBV6-1 | few | CASWGGQGREKLFF | TGTGCCAGCTGGGGGGGACAGGGTCGAGAAAAACTGTTTTTT
14 | NA | TRBJ1-4 | TRBV30 | NA | CAWSVGGSNEKLFF | TGTGCCTGGAGTGTCGGAGGTAGTAATGAAAAACTGTTTTTT
17 | NA | TRBJ2-3 | TRBV7-9 | few | CASSSTLGRVETDTQYF | TGTGCCAGCAGCTCAACCCTGGGCAGGGTGGAGACAGATACGCAGTATTTT
15 | TRBD2 | TRBJ2-7 | TRBV5-1 | NA | CASSVGLAGVHEQYF | TGCGCCAGCAGCGTAGGACTAGCCGGGGTGCACGAGCAGTACTTC
15 | NA | TRBJ1-5 | TRBV7-2 | NA | CASSLGGQGYQPQHF | TGTGCCAGCAGCTTAGGTGGGCAGGGGTATCAGCCCCAGCATTTT
16 | NA | TRBJ1-1 | TRBV10-1 | NA | CASSPTPQPSNTEAFF | TGCGCCAGCAGCCCAACACCACAGCCCTCGAACACTGAAGCTTTCTTT
15 | TRBD1 | TRBJ1-1 | TRBV5-1 | NA | CASTQLQGAATEAFF | TGCGCCAGCACCCAATTACAGGGGGCTGCGACTGAAGCTTTCTTT
14 | NA | TRBJ2-5 | TRBV11-2 | NA | CASSLAGAQETQYF | TGTGCCAGCAGCTTAGCGGGAGCTCAAGAGACCCAGTACTTC
14 | NA | TRBJ2-7 | TRBV6-6 | few | CASSYEQEGHEQYF | TGTGCCAGCAGTTACGAACAGGAGGGCCACGAGCAGTACTTC
13 | TRBD1 | TRBJ2-2 | TRBV15 | NA | CATGQGVSGELFF | TGTGCCACCGGACAGGGGGTGAGCGGGGAGCTGTTTTTT
17 | NA | TRBJ1-1 | TRBV4-1 | NA | CASSQVMTGGAYTEAFF | TGCGCCAGCAGCCAGGTAATGACGGGGGGTGCGTACACTGAAGCTTTCTTT
11 | TRBD1 | TRBJ2-1 | TRBV20-1 | NA | CSVPGQLEQFF | TGCAGTGTTCCGGGACAGTTAGAGCAGTTCTTC